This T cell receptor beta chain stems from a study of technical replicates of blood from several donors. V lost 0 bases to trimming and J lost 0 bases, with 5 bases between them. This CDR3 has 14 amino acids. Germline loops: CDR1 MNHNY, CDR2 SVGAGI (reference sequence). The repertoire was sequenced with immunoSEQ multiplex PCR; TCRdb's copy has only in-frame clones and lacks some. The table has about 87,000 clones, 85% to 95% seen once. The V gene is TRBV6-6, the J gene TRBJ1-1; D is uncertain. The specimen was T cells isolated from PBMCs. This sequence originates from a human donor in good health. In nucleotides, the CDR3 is TGTGCCAGCAGTTACTCGAGGTTGAACACTGAAGCTTTCTTT. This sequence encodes CASSYSRLNTEAFF.